The clone carrying this T cell receptor beta chain has just a few counts. This CDR3 contains 16 residues. Trimming removed 5 bases at V and 4 bases at J, with 20 bases between. Germline-derived CDR1 and CDR2 are SEHNR and FQNEAQ (reference sequence). These data originate in a study of T cell changes during pregnancy in multiple sclerosis. Profiling relied on immunoSEQ multiplex PCR, and the TCRdb table lists in-frame clones only, not all of them. Seen here are about 59,000 clones, approximately 94% observed once, and the top ten hold 2.5% to 3%. The sequence derives from a female donor with multiple sclerosis, enrolled in a pregnancy study. The sequences come from CD8+ T cells from peripheral blood mononuclear cells, collected after pregnancy. This chain uses TRBV7-9 with TRBJ1-2; D gene uncertain. CDR3 in amino acids: CASSPPRAEPSYGYTF. In nucleotides, the CDR3 is TGTGCCAGCAGCCCTCCGCGGGCAGAACCGAGCTATGGCTACACCTTC. Supplemented by reference TRBV7-9 and TRBJ1-2, the full variable domain reads DTGVSQNPRHKITKRGQNVTFRCDPISEHNRLYWYRQTLGQGPEFLTYFQNEAQLEKSRLLSDRFSAERPKGSFSTLEIQRTEQGDSAMYLCASSPPRAEPSYGYTFGSGTRLTVV.